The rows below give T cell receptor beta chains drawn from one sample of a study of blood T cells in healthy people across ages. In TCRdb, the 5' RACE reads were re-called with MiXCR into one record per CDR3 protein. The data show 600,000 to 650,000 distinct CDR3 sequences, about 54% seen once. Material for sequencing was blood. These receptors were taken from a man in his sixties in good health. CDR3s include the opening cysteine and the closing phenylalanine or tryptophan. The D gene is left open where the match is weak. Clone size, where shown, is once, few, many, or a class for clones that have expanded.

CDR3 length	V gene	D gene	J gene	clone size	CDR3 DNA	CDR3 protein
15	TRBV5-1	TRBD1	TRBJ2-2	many	TGCGCCAGCAGCCGGACAGGGGCTGTTCCCGGGGAGCTGTTTTTT	CASSRTGAVPGELFF
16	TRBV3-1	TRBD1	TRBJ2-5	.	TGTGCCAGCAGCCGTGTAAGACAGGGGGCGGAAGAGACCCAGTACTTC	CASSRVRQGAEETQYF
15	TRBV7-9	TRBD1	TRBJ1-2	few	TGTGCCAGCAGCCTATGGGACAGGGGATCGGATGGCTACACCTTC	CASSLWDRGSDGYTF
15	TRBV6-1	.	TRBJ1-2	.	TGTGCCAGCAGTGAAGGGGCGACCACTAACTATGGCTACACCTTC	CASSEGATTNYGYTF
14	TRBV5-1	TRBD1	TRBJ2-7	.	TGCGCCAGCAGCTTCGGACAGGCCAATTACGAGCAGTACTTC	CASSFGQANYEQYF
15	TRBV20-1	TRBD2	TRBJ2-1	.	TGCAGTGCTAGAGATCGGACTAGCGGAGGGGGTGAGCAGTTCTTC	CSARDRTSGGGEQFF
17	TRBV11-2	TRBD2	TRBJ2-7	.	TGTGCCAGCAGCTTACTAGCGGGGGACCCAAGGTTCGACGAGCAGTACTTC	CASSLLAGDPRFDEQYF
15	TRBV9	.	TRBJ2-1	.	TGTGCCAGCAGCGTACAGGGGCTCCCCTACAATGAGCAGTTCTTC	CASSVQGLPYNEQFF
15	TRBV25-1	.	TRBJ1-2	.	TGTGCCAGCAGTGAATGGGCAGGGGTTAACTATGGCTACACCTTC	CASSEWAGVNYGYTF
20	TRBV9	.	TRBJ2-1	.	TGTGCCAGCAGGGGATTGGGACAGGACGGTAGCGGGGACACCTACAATGAGCAGTTCTTC	CASRGLGQDGSGDTYNEQFF
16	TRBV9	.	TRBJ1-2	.	TGTGCCAGCAGCGTAGGCCACCAAGGGGGAACAGGTGGCTACACCTTC	CASSVGHQGGTGGYTF
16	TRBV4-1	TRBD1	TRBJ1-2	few	TGCGCCAGCAGCCAAGTTGGGGACAGGGGGGACTATGGCTACACCTTC	CASSQVGDRGDYGYTF
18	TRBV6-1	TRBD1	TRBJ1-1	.	TGTGCCAGCAGGCTTGGCGCTGGGACAGGGACTCCGAACACTGAAGCTTTCTTT	CASRLGAGTGTPNTEAFF
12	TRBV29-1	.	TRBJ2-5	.	TGCAGCGTTGATAGCTCACAAGAGACCCAGTACTTC	CSVDSSQETQYF
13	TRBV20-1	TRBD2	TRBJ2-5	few	TGCAGTGCTCTGACTAGCGGGCAAGAGACCCAGTACTTC	CSALTSGQETQYF
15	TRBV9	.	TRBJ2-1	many	TGTGCCAGCAGCGTAGAAGGGCCAGCTTTCAATGAGCAGTTCTTC	CASSVEGPAFNEQFF
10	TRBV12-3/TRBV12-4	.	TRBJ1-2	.	TGTGCCTCTGGGGAGTATGGCTACACCTTC	CASGEYGYTF
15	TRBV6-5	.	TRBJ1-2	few	TGTGCCAGCAGTGAGATCCATCAGTGGGGCCCTGGCTACACCTTC	CASSEIHQWGPGYTF
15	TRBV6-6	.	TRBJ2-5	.	TGTGCCAGCAGTTCCCCAGAGGGACCCTCTTGGACCCAGTACTTC	CASSSPEGPSWTQYF
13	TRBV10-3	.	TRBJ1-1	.	TGTGCCATCAGTGATCCTGGGACTTCTGAAGCTTTCTTT	CAISDPGTSEAFF
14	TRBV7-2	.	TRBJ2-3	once	TGTGCCAGCAGCTTAGGAAAGAGGTTAGATACGCAGTATTTT	CASSLGKRLDTQYF
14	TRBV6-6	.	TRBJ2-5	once	TGTGCCAGCACTAGGGACGGTGGGCAAGAGACCCAGTACTTC	CASTRDGGQETQYF
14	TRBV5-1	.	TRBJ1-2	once	TGCGTCAGCAGCTTGCTGACAACCCGAAGGGGCTACACCTTC	CVSSLLTTRRGYTF
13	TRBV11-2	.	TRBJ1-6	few	TGTGCCAGCAGCCTCTTCCAGAATTCACCCCTCCACTTT	CASSLFQNSPLHF
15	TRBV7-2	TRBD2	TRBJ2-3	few	TGTGCCAGCAGCCTCCAAGCGGGGCCCACAGATACGCAGTATTTT	CASSLQAGPTDTQYF